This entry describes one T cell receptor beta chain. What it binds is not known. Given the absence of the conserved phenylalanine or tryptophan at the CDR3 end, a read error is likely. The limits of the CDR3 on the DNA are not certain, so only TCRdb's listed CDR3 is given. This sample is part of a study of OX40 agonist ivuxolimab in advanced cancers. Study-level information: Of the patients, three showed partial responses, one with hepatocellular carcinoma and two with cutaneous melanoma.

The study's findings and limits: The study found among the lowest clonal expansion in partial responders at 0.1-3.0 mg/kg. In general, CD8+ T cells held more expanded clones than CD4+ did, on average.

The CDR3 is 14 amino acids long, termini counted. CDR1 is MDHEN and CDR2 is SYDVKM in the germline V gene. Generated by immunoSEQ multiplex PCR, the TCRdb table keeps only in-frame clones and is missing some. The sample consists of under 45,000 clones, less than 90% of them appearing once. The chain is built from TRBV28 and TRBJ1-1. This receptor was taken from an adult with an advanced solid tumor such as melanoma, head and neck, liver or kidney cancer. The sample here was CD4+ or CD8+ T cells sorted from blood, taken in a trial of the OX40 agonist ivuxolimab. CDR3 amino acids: CASSETNRREASPL.